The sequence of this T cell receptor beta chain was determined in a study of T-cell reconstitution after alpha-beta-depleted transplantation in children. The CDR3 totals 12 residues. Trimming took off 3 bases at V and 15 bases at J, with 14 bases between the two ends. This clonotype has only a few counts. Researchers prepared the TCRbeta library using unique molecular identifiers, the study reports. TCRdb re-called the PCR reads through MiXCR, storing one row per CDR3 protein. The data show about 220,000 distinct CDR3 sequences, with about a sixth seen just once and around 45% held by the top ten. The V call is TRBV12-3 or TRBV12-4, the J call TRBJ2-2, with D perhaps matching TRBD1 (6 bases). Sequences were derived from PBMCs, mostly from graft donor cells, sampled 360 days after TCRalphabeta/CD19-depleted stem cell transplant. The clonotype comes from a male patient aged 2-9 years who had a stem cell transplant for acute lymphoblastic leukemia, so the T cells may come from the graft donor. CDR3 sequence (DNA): TGTGCCAGCAGTTTGGGCAGGGGAGAGGTGTTTTTT. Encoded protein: CASSLGRGEVFF.